The 30 T cell receptor beta chains below come from one sample, sequenced in a study of graft-versus-host responses after intestinal transplantation. No antigen has been identified for these receptors. Profiled with immunoSEQ multiplex PCR; TCRdb holds only in-frame clones, not every one. Of over 75,000 clones in the sample, roughly nine tenths are singletons; the top ten hold around 0.3%. The source material was unstimulated CD4+ T cells sorted from spleen or lymph node cells, sampled before transplant. These receptors were collected from a human donor who was the organ donor for an intestinal transplant.

The V gene is TRBV18, the J gene TRBJ2-1; 13 nucleotides match TRBD2. This CDR3 region has 15 residues. Germline V CDR1 and CDR2: KGHSH, LQKENI. The V segment lost 3 bases and the J segment 9 bases; nucleotides outside the gene matches: 5. CDR3 loop: CASSPGLAGVSEQFF. CDR3 DNA: TGTGCCAGCTCACCCGGACTAGCGGGAGTGAGTGAGCAGTTCTTC.

The rearrangement uses TRBV7-8 and TRBJ2-2; TRBD2 aligns across 7 bases. The ends lost 3 bases at V and 6 bases at J; junction bases unmatched: 7. CDR1 is SGHVS and CDR2 is FQNEAQ in the germline V gene. The CDR3 has 15 amino acids. In DNA form, the CDR3 reads TGTGCCAGCAGCTTCCTAGAGCGGGGCTCCGGGGAGCTGTTTTTT. It encodes CASSFLERGSGELFF.

This clone came up once. This chain joins TRBV28 and TRBJ2-7; TRBD2 matches 8 bases. The V segment lost 6 bases and the J segment 3 bases; nucleotides outside the gene matches: 13. Germline CDR1 and CDR2: MDHEN and SYDVKM. CDR3 size: 16 residues. The CDR3 region has the DNA TGTGCCAGCAGCCCTAGAGGATGGCGGGGGGACTACGAGCAGTACTTC. Its protein is CASSPRGWRGDYEQYF.

The chain links TRBV7-9 to TRBJ2-1, with 7 bases fitting TRBD1. V gave up 10 bases and J gave up 5 bases; unmatched junction bases: 17. Germline values: CDR1 SEHNR, CDR2 FQNEAQ (reference sequence). The CDR3 is made up of 16 amino acids. The CDR3 loop reads CATPSRSGGINNEQFF. CDR3 coding DNA: TGTGCCACCCCAAGTCGGTCAGGGGGTATCAACAATGAGCAGTTCTTC.

This chain joins TRBV5-1 and TRBJ1-4; weak D call: TRBD1 (6 bases). The V and J ends lost 4 bases and 2 bases respectively, with 9 bases between them. The CDR3 runs to 14 residues. CDR1 is SGHRS, CDR2 YFSETQ, per germline. CDR3 sequence reads: CASSPDSTNEKLFF. CDR3 nucleotides: TGCGCCAGCAGCCCGGACAGCACTAATGAAAAACTGTTTTTT.

This clone was recorded only once. This chain links TRBV29-1 with TRBJ2-3; 9 bases are shared with TRBD1. Trimming cost V 6 bases and J 3 bases; bases outside gene matches: 4. CDR1 is SQVTM, CDR2 ANQGSEA, per germline. The CDR3 contains 13 residues. The chain's CDR3 is CSVGTGWTDTQYF. DNA of the CDR3: TGCAGCGTGGGGACAGGGTGGACAGATACGCAGTATTTT.

This rearrangement joins TRBV21-1 to TRBJ2-2; the D call of TRBD2 is as the table states it, not checked on the DNA. TRBV21-1 is a listed pseudogene. The length of the CDR3 is 14 residues. In nucleotides, the CDR3 is TGTGCCAGCGGGAGGAGTTTGTTCCCCGGGGAGCTGTTTTTT. Amino acid sequence: CASGRSLFPGELFF.

This chain links TRBV5-6 with TRBJ2-5, with D unclear. Germline CDR1 and CDR2: SGHDT and YYEEEE. V was clipped by 3 bases and J by 2 bases, with 8 bases between them. This CDR3 contains 13 residues. The CDR3 bases are TGTGCCAGCAGCTGGAGCTTGCAAGAGACCCAGTACTTC. Protein product: CASSWSLQETQYF.

The V call is TRBV5-6, the J call TRBJ2-7; 9 nucleotides match TRBD2. Per germline, CDR1 SGHDT and CDR2 YYEEEE. The CDR3 is 16 residues long. J was trimmed by 2 bases and V by 3 bases; bases with no gene match: 9. The CDR3 bases are TGTGCCAGCAGCTGGGGTTCTGGACTAGCGACCTACGAGCAGTACTTC. This codes for CASSWGSGLATYEQYF. Filled out from reference TRBV5-6 and TRBJ2-7, the complete variable domain reads DAGVTQSPTHLIKTRGQQVTLRCSPKSGHDTVSWYQQALGQGPQFIFQYYEEEERQRGNFPDRFSGHQFPNYSSELNVNALLLGDSALYLCASSWGSGLATYEQYFGPGTRLTVT.

This sequence joins TRBV2 and TRBJ2-7; 9 nucleotides match TRBD2. Germline assignment: CDR1 SNHLY and CDR2 FYNNEI. V lost 6 bases, J lost 6 bases, and 12 bases stayed unmatched. This CDR3 contains 15 residues. CDR3 sequence (DNA): TGTGCCAGCAGGGGGGTAGCGGGAGAGCTAGGCGAGCAGTACTTC. Amino acid sequence: CASRGVAGELGEQYF.

The CDR3 spells CASSLGLGAPYEQYF. DNA for the CDR3: TGTGCCAGCAGCTTAGGGTTGGGGGCTCCCTACGAGCAGTACTTC. This chain connects TRBV7-2 to TRBJ2-7; D is perhaps TRBD1 (6 bases). The CDR3 runs to 15 residues. V shed 1 base and J shed 2 bases, with 12 bases lying between them. CDR1 is SGHTA, CDR2 FQGNSA, per germline.

The chain links TRBV27 to TRBJ2-7, with TRBD1 identical over 9 bases. V was pared by 3 bases and J by 3 bases, with 6 bases of the junction left unmatched. From germline, CDR1 is MNHEY and CDR2 SMNVEV (reference sequence). The CDR3 has 15 amino acids. This chain's CDR3 is CASSFMRTGVYEQYF. For the CDR3, the DNA is TGTGCCAGCAGTTTCATGAGGACAGGGGTCTACGAGCAGTACTTC.

This clone has only one observation. The chain employs TRBV28 and TRBJ2-1; TRBD2 matches at 7 bases. This CDR3 is 15 amino acids long. In germline, CDR1 is MDHEN, CDR2 SYDVKM. The ends lost 3 bases at V and 2 bases at J; junction bases unmatched: 4. The CDR3 spells CASSFRTSAYNEQFF. CDR3 bases: TGTGCCAGCAGTTTTCGGACTAGTGCCTACAATGAGCAGTTCTTC.

The V and J genes are TRBV4-3 and TRBJ2-7; TRBD1 matches at 8 bases. Germline V CDR1 and CDR2: LGHNA, YSLEER. V shed 5 bases and J 2 bases; nucleotides not matched to a gene: 8. This CDR3 spans 15 amino acids. CDR3 loop: CASSEAGTGAYEQYF. In nucleotides, the CDR3 is TGCGCCAGCAGCGAAGCCGGGACAGGAGCCTACGAGCAGTACTTC.

The chain employs TRBV2 and TRBJ2-5; 7 bases map to TRBD2. The V gene end was trimmed by 10 bases and the J gene end by 5 bases; junction bases not matched to a gene: 7. Looked up from germline, CDR1 is SNHLY and CDR2 is FYNNEI. CDR3 length: 12 amino acids. CDR3 bases: TGTGCCAACAAGGGAGCGGGGGAGACCCAGTACTTC. Its protein is CANKGAGETQYF.

The CDR3 nucleotides read TGTGCCAGCAGTAGGGCTAGCGGAGCCCCTCCCTACAATGAGCAGTTCTTC. Translated, it gives CASSRASGAPPYNEQFF. The V gene is TRBV27, the J gene TRBJ2-1; 7 bases fit TRBD2. J lost 2 bases, V lost 5 bases, and 12 bases had no gene match. Germline V gene lookup returns CDR1 MNHEY and CDR2 SMNVEV (reference sequence). The CDR3 totals 17 residues.

This chain uses TRBV5-1 with TRBJ1-2; 9 bases are shared with TRBD1. CDR1 and CDR2 (germline): SGHRS, YFSETQ. This CDR3 comprises 16 residues. V was pared by 7 bases and J by 1 base, with 11 bases of the junction left unmatched. The CDR3 coding sequence is TGCGCCAGCGGGCCTGGGGACAGGGACGGTAACTATGGCTACACCTTC. This encodes CASGPGDRDGNYGYTF.

Worth noting for this clone: This sample also contains other DNA sequences that code for the same CDR3. The CDR3 here is CASSPGTGGNTIYF. As DNA, the CDR3 is TGTGCCAGCTCACCAGGGACAGGGGGAAACACCATATATTTT. This chain uses TRBV18 with TRBJ1-3; the match to TRBD1 covers 9 bases. This CDR3 contains 14 residues. Germline assignment: CDR1 KGHSH and CDR2 LQKENI. Germline trimming cut 2 bases from V and 4 bases from J; bases unmatched to any gene: 0. The full variable domain, completed using reference TRBV18 and TRBJ1-3, is NAGVMQNPRHLVRRRGQEARLRCSPMKGHSHVYWYRQLPEEGLKFMVYLQKENIIDESGMPKERFSAEFPKEGPSILRIQQVVRGDSAAYFCASSPGTGGNTIYFGEGSWLTVV.

Comment on this clone: One end of the junction is discordant with germline, which a read error may explain. This chain connects TRBV7-9 to TRBJ1-4; no definite D call. The V gene's germline CDR1 is SEHNR and CDR2 FQNEAQ (reference sequence). This CDR3 has 12 amino acids. The CDR3 nucleotides are TGTGCCAGCAGCCCCGGCGAGGGTAGGCCTCTTTTT. Its protein is CASSPGEGRPLF.

This clone was seen just once. The chain recombines TRBV6-1 with TRBJ2-3; D may be TRBD2 (6 bases). The V gene's germline CDR1 is MNHNS and CDR2 SASEGT. The CDR3 runs to 15 residues. V was pared by 6 bases and J by 4 bases, with 17 bases between. In DNA form, the CDR3 reads TGTGCCAGCAGACCCCGACCTGGAGGGCCAGATACGCAGTATTTT. It specifies CASRPRPGGPDTQYF.

The genes are TRBV7-6 and TRBJ1-2; no reliable D call. Trimming removed 1 base at V and 0 bases at J, with 12 bases between. The CDR3 runs 16 residues. CDR1 and CDR2 from the germline V gene are SGHVS and FNYEAQ. DNA of the CDR3: TGTGCCAGCAGCTTAGTACAATCCCTAGCTAACTATGGCTACACCTTC. Translated: CASSLVQSLANYGYTF.

The V and J genes are TRBV25-1 and TRBJ2-3; TRBD2 aligns across 7 bases. The ends lost 3 bases at V and 4 bases at J; junction bases unmatched: 4. CDR3 length equals 14 residues. CDR1 and CDR2 (germline): MGHDK, SYGVNS. The CDR3 protein is CASSDSGLADTQYF. The CDR3, as DNA: TGTGCCAGCAGTGACTCAGGACTAGCAGATACGCAGTATTTT.

The chain combines TRBV9 with TRBJ2-2; D remains unclear. CDR1 is SGDLS, CDR2 YYNGEE, per germline. The V end was cut by 4 bases, the J end by 7 bases, with 8 bases between. CDR3 length equals 12 residues. CDR3 protein: CASSTEHGELFF. The CDR3 DNA reads TGTGCCAGCAGCACCGAGCACGGGGAGCTGTTTTTT.

As to this clone: Other nucleotide sequences from this sample produce the same CDR3. This chain uses TRBV5-1 with TRBJ1-2; D is unclear. The CDR3 consists of 15 residues. Germline V gene data show CDR1 as SGHRS and CDR2 as YFSETQ. V lost 1 base to trimming and J lost 0 bases, with 10 bases between them. CDR3 region: CASSLTSTTNYGYTF. The CDR3 nucleotides are TGCGCCAGCAGCTTGACGTCGACTACTAACTATGGCTACACCTTC. The variable domain in full, completed from reference TRBV5-1 and TRBJ1-2, reads KAGVTQTPRYLIKTRGQQVTLSCSPISGHRSVSWYQQTPGQGLQFLFEYFSETQRNKGNFPGRFSGRQFSNSRSEMNVSTLELGDSALYLCASSLTSTTNYGYTFGSGTRLTVV.

This chain joins TRBV6-6 and TRBJ2-7; D is ambiguous. Trimming cost V 0 bases and J 0 bases, with 6 bases left between them. This CDR3 region has 14 residues. CDR1 and CDR2 from the germline V gene are MNHNY and SVGAGI (reference sequence). The CDR3 sequence: CASSYSTRSYEQYF. The CDR3 region has the DNA TGTGCCAGCAGTTACTCGACACGCTCCTACGAGCAGTACTTC.

V is TRBV5-4 and J is TRBJ2-5; 7 bases line up with TRBD1. The J segment lost 5 bases and the V segment lost 5 bases, leaving 6 bases of the junction unmatched. The CDR3 contains 13 residues. Germline V lookup: CDR1 SGHNT, CDR2 YYREEE (reference sequence). In nucleotides, the CDR3 is TGTGCCAGCAGATACCGGGACAGTGAGACCCAGTACTTC. Its protein product is CASRYRDSETQYF.

The rearrangement links TRBV6-1 to TRBJ2-7; possibly TRBD1 for D (6 bases). The V and J ends lost 6 bases and 2 bases respectively, with 14 bases between them. Looked up from germline, CDR1 is MNHNS and CDR2 is SASEGT. The CDR3 runs 14 residues. In DNA form, the CDR3 reads TGTGCCAGCAGACTACAGGGTGGGCCCTACGAGCAGTACTTC. Its protein is CASRLQGGPYEQYF.

The V and J genes are TRBV29-1 and TRBJ2-1, with TRBD2 matching over 13 bases. Germline V lookup: CDR1 SQVTM, CDR2 ANQGSEA. Trimming cost V 5 bases and J 5 bases; bases outside gene matches: 9. The CDR3 covers 16 residues. The chain's CDR3 is CSVQGLAGVIHNEQFF. CDR3 DNA: TGCAGCGTTCAAGGACTAGCGGGAGTTATCCACAATGAGCAGTTCTTC.

The chain couples TRBV10-3 to TRBJ2-7, with no clear D. Trimming took 0 bases from V and 6 from J, leaving 6 bases between them. The V gene's germline CDR1 is ENHRY and CDR2 SYGVKD. This CDR3 region has 12 residues. This CDR3 reads CAISESTGEQYF. The CDR3 coding sequence is TGTGCCATCAGTGAGTCGACGGGCGAGCAGTACTTC.

The chain combines TRBV7-9 with TRBJ2-5, with TRBD2 matching over 8 bases. The CDR3 length is 18 residues. Trimming removed 1 base from V and 5 bases from J; junction bases left unmatched: 15. The germline CDR1 and CDR2 sequences are SEHNR and FQNEAQ (reference sequence). The CDR3 nucleotides are TGTGCCAGCAGCTTAGGGGTGTTACGGGAGGGTCGTCGGGAGACCCAGTACTTC. It codes for CASSLGVLREGRRETQYF.